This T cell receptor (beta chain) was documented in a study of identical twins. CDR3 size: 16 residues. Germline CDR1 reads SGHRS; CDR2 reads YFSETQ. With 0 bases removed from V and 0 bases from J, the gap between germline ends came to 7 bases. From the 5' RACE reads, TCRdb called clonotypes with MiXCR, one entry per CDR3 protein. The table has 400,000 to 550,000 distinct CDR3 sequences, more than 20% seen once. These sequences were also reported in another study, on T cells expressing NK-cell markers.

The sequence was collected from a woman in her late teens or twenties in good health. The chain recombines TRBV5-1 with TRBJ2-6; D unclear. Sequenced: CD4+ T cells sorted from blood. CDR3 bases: TGCGCCAGCAGCTTGGCCAGCGACTCTGGGGCCAACGTCCTGACTTTC. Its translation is CASSLASDSGANVLTF.